This T cell receptor beta chain was retrieved from a study of regulatory T cells in long-lasting Graves disease. The CDR3 loop spans 13 amino acids. V lost 2 bases, J lost 1 base, and 8 bases lay in between. CDR1 and CDR2 (germline): DFQATT, SNEGSKA (reference sequence). Libraries of TCR beta came from iRepertoire HTBI primers plus Arm-PCR of CDR3 regions. TCRdb analysed the multiplex PCR reads with MiXCR anew, one entry per CDR3 protein. The sample has hundreds of thousands of distinct CDR3 sequences; about 16% are singletons. This clonotype turned up a few times. Time point specified: newly diagnosed GD, antithyroid drugs for less than 3 months. Following extraction of RNA from PBMCs, that RNA was used to make the TCR library. These records were also assigned to another study, of T cells in Graves' hyperthyroidism and ophthalmopathy.

The chain carries TRBV20-1 and TRBJ1-1; no reliable D call. The origin of this receptor is a woman aged 35 to 60 with Graves disease. Here the sequenced sample was peripheral blood mononuclear cells (PBMCs), taken at new diagnosis, from a patient treated with antithyroid drugs. This CDR3 reads CSARSVENTEAFF. CDR3 in DNA: TGCAGTGCTAGATCCGTAGAGAACACTGAAGCTTTCTTT.